This TCR beta chain was found in a study of cytomegalovirus exposure and HLA in healthy donors. Study conclusions and caveats: Cytomegalovirus-associated status was assigned to about 150 TCR beta chains. 87-base-pair reads could not separate some V segments, including TRBV6-2 and TRBV6-3.

V dropped 4 bases and J dropped 3; count of bases not matched to a gene: 5. Per germline, CDR1 ENHRY and CDR2 SYGVKD. The length of the CDR3 is 15 residues. With respect to this clone: What it binds is not known.

PCR employed 60 Vbeta and 13 Jbeta primers. Clones were read by immunoSEQ multiplex PCR, and TCRdb kept only the in-frame ones, dropping some. Counted here are approximately 160,000 clones, about 85% occurring once; the ten biggest clones make up 1.3%. This clonotype was sampled from a man aged 50 to 60 in good health and CMV-seropositive. The rearrangement links TRBV10-3 to TRBJ2-1; TRBD2 aligns across 8 bases. The source material was PBMCs. CDR3 nucleotides: TGTGCCATCAGTGGGCTTACTAGCGGCTACAATGAGCAGTTCTTC. As protein: CAISGLTSGYNEQFF.